This T cell receptor (beta chain) was identified during a study of blood T cell repertoires in COVID-19. How the authors handled the data: Reference gene primer amplification gave estimated nucleated cell counts. Clones were read by immunoSEQ multiplex PCR, and TCRdb kept only the in-frame ones, dropping some. V and J calls and clone size follow that table, whereas D and trimming were derived from the DNA. The sample contains about 94,000 clones, roughly 80% of which appear only once. Sequences were obtained from peripheral blood. The sequence came from a man in his sixties with acute or convalescent COVID-19.

The CDR3 region has the DNA TGCAGCGTTGAAGCTTTACAGCCTAATGAAAAACTGTTTTTT. The encoded protein is CSVEALQPNEKLFF. V usage is TRBV29-1 and J usage is TRBJ1-4; no clear D gene. CDR3 length: 14 residues. V was trimmed by 1 base and J by 3 bases, leaving 9 bases between them. The V gene's germline CDR1 is SQVTM and CDR2 ANQGSEA.